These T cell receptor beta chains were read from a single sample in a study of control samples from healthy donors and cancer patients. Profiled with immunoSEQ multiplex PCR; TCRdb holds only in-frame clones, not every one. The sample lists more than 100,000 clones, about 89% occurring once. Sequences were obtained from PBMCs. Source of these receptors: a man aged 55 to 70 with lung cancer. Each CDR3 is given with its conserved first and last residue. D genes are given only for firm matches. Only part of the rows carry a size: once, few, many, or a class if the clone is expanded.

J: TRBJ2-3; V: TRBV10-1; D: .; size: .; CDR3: CASSGSGFSTDTQYF; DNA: TGCGCCAGCAGTGGGAGCGGGTTCAGCACAGATACGCAGTATTTT
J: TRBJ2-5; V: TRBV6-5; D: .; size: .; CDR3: CASSYTGETQYF; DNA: TGTGCCAGCAGTTATACTGGAGAGACCCAGTACTTC
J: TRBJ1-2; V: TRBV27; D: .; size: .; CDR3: CASSGREDYGYTF; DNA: TGTGCCAGCAGCGGAAGGGAGGACTATGGCTACACCTTC
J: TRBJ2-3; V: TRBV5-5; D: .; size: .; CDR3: CASTGTFTDTQYF; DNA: TGTGCCAGTACCGGGACTTTCACAGATACGCAGTATTTT
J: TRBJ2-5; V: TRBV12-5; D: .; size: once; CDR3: CASAEDVQETQYF; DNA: TGTGCTAGTGCCGAGGACGTACAAGAGACCCAGTACTTC
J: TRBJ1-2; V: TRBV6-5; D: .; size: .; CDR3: CASSYDGPLRGYGYTF; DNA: TGTGCCAGCAGTTACGATGGTCCCCTTAGAGGCTATGGCTACACCTTC
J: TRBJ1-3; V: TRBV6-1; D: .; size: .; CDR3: CASSEPPGNTIYF; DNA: TGTGCCAGCAGTGAACCCCCTGGAAACACCATATATTTT
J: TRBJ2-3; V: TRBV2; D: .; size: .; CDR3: CASSGTGLRPDTQYF; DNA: TGTGCCAGCAGTGGGACCGGACTTAGACCAGATACGCAGTATTTT
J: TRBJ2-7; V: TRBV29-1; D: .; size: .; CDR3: CSVEAASYEQYF; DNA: TGCAGCGTTGAAGCAGCCTCCTACGAGCAGTACTTC
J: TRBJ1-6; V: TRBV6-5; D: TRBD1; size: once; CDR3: CASSYAGTGNSPLHF; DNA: TGTGCCAGCAGTTACGCCGGGACAGGGAATTCACCCCTCCACTTT
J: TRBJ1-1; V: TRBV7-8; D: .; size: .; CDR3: CASSRLTPMNTEAFF; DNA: TGTGCCAGCAGCCGTCTGACACCCATGAACACTGAAGCTTTCTTT
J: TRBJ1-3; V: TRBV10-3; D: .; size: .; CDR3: CAIARDLGNTIYF; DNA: TGTGCCATCGCGCGGGATCTTGGAAACACCATATATTTT
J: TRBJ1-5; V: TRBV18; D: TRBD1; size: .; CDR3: CASSTDRAQHF; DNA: TGTGCCAGCTCGACGGACAGGGCCCAGCATTTT
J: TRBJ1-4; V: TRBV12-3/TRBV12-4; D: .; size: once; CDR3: CASSLEGKEKLFF; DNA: TGTGCCAGCAGTTTAGAGGGAAAAGAAAAACTGTTTTTT
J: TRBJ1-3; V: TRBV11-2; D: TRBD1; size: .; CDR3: CASSLGSGGAGSGNTIYF; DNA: TGTGCCAGCAGCTTAGGGTCAGGGGGCGCAGGATCTGGAAACACCATATATTTT
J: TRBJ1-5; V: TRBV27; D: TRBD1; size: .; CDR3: CASRQGVGNQPQHF; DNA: TGTGCCAGCAGGCAGGGGGTTGGCAATCAGCCCCAGCATTTT
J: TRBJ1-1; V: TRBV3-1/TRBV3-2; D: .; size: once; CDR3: CASSQVSTEAFF; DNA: TGTGCCAGCAGCCAAGTGAGCACTGAAGCTTTCTTT
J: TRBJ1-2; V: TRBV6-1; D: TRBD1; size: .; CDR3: CASSDTGTGNGYTF; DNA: TGTGCCAGCAGTGACACCGGGACAGGGAATGGCTACACCTTC
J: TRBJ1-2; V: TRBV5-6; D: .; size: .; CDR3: CASSSWGDYGYTF; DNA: TGTGCCAGCAGCTCGTGGGGCGACTATGGCTACACCTTC
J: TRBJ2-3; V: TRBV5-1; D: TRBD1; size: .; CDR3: CASSPTGFKDTQYF; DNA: TGCGCCAGCAGCCCGACAGGGTTCAAAGATACGCAGTATTTT
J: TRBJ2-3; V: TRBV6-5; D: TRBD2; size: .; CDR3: CASSRKTSGAHTQYF; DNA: TGTGCCAGCAGCCGAAAGACTAGCGGGGCACATACGCAGTATTTT